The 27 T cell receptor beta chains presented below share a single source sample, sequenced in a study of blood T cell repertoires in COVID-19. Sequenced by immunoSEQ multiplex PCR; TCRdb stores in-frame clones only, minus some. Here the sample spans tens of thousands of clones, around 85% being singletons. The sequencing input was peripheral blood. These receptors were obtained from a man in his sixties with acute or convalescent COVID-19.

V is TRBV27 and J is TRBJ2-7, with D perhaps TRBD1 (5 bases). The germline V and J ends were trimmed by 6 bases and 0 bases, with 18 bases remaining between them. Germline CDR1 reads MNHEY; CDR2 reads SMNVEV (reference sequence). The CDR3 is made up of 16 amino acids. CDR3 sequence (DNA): TGTGCCAGCAGACACCCGGCGCAGGGCCACTCCTACGAGCAGTACTTC. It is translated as CASRHPAQGHSYEQYF.

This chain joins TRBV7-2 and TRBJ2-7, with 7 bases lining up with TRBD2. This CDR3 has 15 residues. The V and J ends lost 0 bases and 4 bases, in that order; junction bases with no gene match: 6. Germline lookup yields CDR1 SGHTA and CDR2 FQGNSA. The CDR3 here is CASSLAGGGKYEQYF. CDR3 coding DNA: TGTGCCAGCAGCTTAGCGGGCGGGGGAAAATACGAGCAGTACTTC.

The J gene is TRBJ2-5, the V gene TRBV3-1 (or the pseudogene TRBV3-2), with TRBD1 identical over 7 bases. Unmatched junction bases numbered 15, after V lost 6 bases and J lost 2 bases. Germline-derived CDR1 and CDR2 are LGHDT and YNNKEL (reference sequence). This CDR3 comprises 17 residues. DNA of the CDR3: TGTGCCAGCAGAAGAAGGCCCCGGACAGGACAACAAGAGACCCAGTACTTC. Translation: CASRRRPRTGQQETQYF.

The CDR3 sequence is CASKEGRLNYGYTF. In DNA form, the CDR3 reads TGTGCCAGTAAGGAGGGCAGACTAAACTATGGCTACACCTTC. This chain joins TRBV19 and TRBJ1-2, with D uncertain. V dropped 7 bases and J dropped 2 bases, with 14 bases sitting between them. The CDR3 runs 14 residues. The V gene's germline CDR1 is LNHDA and CDR2 SQIVND (reference sequence).

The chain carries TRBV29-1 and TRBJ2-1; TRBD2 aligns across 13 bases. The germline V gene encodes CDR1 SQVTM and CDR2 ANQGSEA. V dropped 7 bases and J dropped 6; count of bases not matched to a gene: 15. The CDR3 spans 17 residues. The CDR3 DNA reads TGCAGCGCCCGGGGTGCGACTAGCGGGGGGCCTACCAATGAGCAGTTCTTC. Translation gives CSARGATSGGPTNEQFF.

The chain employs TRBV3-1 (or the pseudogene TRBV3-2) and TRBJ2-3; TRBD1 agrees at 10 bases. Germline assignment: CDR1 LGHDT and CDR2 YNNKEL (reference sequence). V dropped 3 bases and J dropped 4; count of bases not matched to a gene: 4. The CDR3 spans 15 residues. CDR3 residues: CASSQGQGSADTQYF. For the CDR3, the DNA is TGTGCCAGCAGCCAGGGACAGGGGAGCGCAGATACGCAGTATTTT.

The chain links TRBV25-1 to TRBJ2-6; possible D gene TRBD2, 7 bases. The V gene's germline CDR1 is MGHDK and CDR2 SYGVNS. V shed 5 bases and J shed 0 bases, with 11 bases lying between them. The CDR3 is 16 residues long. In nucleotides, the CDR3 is TGTGCCAGCAGTAAGGGAGGGGGCTCTGGGGCCAACGTCCTGACTTTC. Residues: CASSKGGGSGANVLTF.

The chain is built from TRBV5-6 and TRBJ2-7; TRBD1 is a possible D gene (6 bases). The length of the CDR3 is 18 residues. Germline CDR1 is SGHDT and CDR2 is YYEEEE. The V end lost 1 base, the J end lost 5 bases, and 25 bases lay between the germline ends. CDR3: CASSLLSSLGQPVNEQYF. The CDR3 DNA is TGTGCCAGCAGCTTGCTGAGCAGTTTAGGACAGCCAGTGAACGAGCAGTACTTC.

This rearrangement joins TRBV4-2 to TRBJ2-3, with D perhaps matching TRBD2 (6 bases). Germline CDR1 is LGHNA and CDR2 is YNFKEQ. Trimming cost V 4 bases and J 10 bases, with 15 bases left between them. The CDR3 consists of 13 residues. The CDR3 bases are TGTGCCAGCAGCCCTCAAGCGGGCCACGCGCAGTATTTT. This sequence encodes CASSPQAGHAQYF.

The CDR3 spells CASSAGQGLYEQYF. CDR3 bases: TGCGCCAGCAGCGCGGGACAGGGGTTGTACGAGCAGTACTTC. The rearrangement links TRBV5-1 to TRBJ2-7; 10 bases map to TRBD1. From germline, CDR1 is SGHRS and CDR2 YFSETQ. With V trimmed by 4 bases and J by 4 bases, 5 bases remained unmatched. The CDR3 contains 14 residues.

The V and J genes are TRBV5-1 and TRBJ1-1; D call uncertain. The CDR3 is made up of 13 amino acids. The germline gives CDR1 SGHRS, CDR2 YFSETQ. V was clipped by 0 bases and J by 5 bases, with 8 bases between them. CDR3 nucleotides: TGCGCCAGCAGCTTGGAGATACTAACTGAAGCTTTCTTT. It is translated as CASSLEILTEAFF.

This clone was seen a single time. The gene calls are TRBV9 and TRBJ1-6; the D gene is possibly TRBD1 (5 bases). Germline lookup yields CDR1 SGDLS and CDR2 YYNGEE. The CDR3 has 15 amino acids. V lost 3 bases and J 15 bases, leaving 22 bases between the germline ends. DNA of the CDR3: TGTGCCAGCAGCGCCACCGGGGGGGGACCGGGGAACCTCCACTTT. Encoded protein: CASSATGGGPGNLHF. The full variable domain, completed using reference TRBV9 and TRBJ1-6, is DSGVTQTPKHLITATGQRVTLRCSPRSGDLSVYWYQQSLDQGLQFLIQYYNGEERAKGNILERFSAQQFPDLHSELNLSSLELGDSALYFCASSATGGGPGNLHFGNGTRLTVT.

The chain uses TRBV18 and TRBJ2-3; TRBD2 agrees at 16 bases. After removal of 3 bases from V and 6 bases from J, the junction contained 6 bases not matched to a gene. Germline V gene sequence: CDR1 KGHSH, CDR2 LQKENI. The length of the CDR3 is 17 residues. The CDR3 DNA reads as TGTGCCAGCTCACCTGGGACTAGCGGGGGGGCCGCGGATACGCAGTATTTT. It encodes CASSPGTSGGAADTQYF.

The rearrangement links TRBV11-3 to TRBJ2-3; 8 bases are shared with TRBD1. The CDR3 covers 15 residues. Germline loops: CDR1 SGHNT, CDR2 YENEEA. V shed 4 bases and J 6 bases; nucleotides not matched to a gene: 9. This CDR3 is CASSYGRGLMDTQYF. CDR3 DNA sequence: TGTGCCAGCAGCTATGGCAGGGGGCTAATGGATACGCAGTATTTT.

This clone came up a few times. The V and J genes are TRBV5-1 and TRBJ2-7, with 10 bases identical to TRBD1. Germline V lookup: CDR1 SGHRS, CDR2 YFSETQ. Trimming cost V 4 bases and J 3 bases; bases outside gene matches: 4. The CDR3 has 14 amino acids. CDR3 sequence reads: CASSPTGGGYEQYF. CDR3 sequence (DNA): TGCGCCAGCAGCCCGACAGGGGGCGGCTACGAGCAGTACTTC.

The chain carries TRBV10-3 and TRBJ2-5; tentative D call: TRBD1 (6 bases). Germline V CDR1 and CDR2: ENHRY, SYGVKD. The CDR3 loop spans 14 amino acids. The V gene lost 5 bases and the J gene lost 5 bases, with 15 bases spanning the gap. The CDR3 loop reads CAISLETGGETQYF. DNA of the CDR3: TGTGCCATCAGTCTCGAGACAGGCGGTGAGACCCAGTACTTC.

The CDR3 bases are TGTGCCAGCAGCGTAGGCGGGGATGAAAAACTGTTTTTT. It specifies CASSVGGDEKLFF. The genes are TRBV9 and TRBJ1-4; D remains unclear. The CDR3 has 13 residues. V was shortened by 0 bases and J by 6 bases, with 6 bases between the two germline ends. Germline-derived CDR1 and CDR2 are SGDLS and YYNGEE.

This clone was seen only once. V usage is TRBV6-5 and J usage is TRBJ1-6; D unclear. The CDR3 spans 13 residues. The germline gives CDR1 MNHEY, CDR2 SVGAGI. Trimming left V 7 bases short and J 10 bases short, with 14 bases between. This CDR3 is CASTYFAGSPLHF. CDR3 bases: TGTGCCAGCACCTACTTTGCGGGATCACCCCTCCACTTT.

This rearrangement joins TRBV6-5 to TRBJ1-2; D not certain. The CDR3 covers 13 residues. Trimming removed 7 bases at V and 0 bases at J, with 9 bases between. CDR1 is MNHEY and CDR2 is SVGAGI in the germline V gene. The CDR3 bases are TGTGCCAGCAACCCGGACTCTAACTATGGCTACACCTTC. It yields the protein CASNPDSNYGYTF.

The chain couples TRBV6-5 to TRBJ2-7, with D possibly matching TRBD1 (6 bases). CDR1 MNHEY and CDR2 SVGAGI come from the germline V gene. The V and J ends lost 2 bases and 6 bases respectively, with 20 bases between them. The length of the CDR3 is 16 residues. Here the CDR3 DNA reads TGTGCCAGCAGTTACGCCGCCGGGCAGGGGACGGGCGAGCAGTACTTC. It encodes CASSYAAGQGTGEQYF.

The CDR3 here is CASSQGGAEAFF. The DNA of the CDR3 is TGTGCCAGCAGCCAAGGGGGTGCTGAAGCTTTCTTT. The J gene is TRBJ1-1, the V gene TRBV6-2 or TRBV6-3, with D maybe TRBD1 (6 bases). The CDR3 covers 12 residues. CDR1 is MNHEY, CDR2 SVGEGT, per germline. Between the trimmed V and J ends, which lost 6 bases and 6 bases, there was a span of 11 bases.

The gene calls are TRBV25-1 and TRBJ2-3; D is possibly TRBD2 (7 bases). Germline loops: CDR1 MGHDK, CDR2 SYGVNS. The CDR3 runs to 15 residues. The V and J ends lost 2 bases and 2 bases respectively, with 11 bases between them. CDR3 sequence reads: CASSETGGHTDTQYF. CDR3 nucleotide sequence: TGTGCCAGCAGTGAAACCGGGGGGCACACAGATACGCAGTATTTT.

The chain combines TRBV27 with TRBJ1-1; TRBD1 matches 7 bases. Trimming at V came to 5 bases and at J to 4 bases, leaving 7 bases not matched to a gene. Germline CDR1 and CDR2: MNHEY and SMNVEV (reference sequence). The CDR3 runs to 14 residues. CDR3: CASSPTGIRTEAFF. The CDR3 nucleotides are TGTGCCAGCAGTCCGACAGGGATCCGCACTGAAGCTTTCTTT.

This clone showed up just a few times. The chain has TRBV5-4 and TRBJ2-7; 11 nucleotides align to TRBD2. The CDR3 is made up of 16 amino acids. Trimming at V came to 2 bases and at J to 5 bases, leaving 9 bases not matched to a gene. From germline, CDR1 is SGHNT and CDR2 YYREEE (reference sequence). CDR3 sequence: CASSFPIAGGPDEQYF. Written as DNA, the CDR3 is TGTGCCAGCAGCTTTCCCATAGCGGGGGGGCCGGACGAGCAGTACTTC.

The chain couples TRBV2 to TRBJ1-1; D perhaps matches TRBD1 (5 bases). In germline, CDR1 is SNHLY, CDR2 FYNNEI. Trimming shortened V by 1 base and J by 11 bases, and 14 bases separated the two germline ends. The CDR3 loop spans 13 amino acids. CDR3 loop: CASSEEGRVEAFF. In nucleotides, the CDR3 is TGTGCCAGCAGTGAAGAGGGCAGGGTGGAGGCTTTCTTT.

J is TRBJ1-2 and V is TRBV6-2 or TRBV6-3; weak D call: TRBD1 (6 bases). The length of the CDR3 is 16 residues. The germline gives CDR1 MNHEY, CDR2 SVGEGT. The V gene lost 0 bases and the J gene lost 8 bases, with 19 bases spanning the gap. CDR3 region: CASSYSGGGPGGGYTF. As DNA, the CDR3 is TGTGCCAGCAGTTACTCGGGGGGGGGCCCTGGAGGCGGCTACACCTTC.

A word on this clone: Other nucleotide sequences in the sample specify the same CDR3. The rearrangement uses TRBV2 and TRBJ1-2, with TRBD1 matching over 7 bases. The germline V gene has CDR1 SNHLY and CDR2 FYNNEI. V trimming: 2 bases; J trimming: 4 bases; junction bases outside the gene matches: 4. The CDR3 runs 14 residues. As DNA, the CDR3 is TGTGCCAGCAGTGAAAGGGGGCGCGGCTATGGCTACACCTTC. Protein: CASSERGRGYGYTF.